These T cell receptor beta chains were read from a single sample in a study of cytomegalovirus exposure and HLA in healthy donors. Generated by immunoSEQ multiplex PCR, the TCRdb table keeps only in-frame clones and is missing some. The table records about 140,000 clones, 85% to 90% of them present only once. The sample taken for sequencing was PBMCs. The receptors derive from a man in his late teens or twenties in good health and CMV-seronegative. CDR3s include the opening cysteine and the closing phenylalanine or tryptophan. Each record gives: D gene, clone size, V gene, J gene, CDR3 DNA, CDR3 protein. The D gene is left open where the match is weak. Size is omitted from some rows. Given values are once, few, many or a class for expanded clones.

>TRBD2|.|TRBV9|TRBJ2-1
TGTGCCAGCAGCGCGGTCATAGCGGGAGGCAACTACAATGAGCAGTTCTTC
CASSAVIAGGNYNEQFF
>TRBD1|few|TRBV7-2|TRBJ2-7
TGTGCCAGCAGCCCCAGACAGGGCCAGAGCTCCTACGAGCAGTACTTC
CASSPRQGQSSYEQYF
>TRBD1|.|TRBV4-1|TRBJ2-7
TGCGCCAGCAGCAGCCGGGACAGCTCCTACGAGCAGTACTTC
CASSSRDSSYEQYF
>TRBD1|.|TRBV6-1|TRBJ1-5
TGTGCCAGCAGTCTCACAGGGGGCGCAGGACAGCCCCAGCATTTT
CASSLTGGAGQPQHF
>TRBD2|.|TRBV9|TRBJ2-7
TGTGCCAGCAGCGTAGGACTAGCGGGAGTAAACGAGCAGTACTTC
CASSVGLAGVNEQYF
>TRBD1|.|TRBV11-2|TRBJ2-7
TGTGCCAGCAGCTTCCGTTTTCGAGGGGGCCTTGGGTACTTC
CASSFRFRGGLGYF
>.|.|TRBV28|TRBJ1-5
TGTGCCAGCAGCGCTGGGTCGGGAAATCAGCCCCAGCATTTT
CASSAGSGNQPQHF
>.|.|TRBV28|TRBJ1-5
TGTGCCAGCGGGAAAGAGGGCGCGGGTCAGCCCCAGCATTTT
CASGKEGAGQPQHF
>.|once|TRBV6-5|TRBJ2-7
TGTGCCAGCAGTGTGGGAGGAGGCGAGCAGTACTTC
CASSVGGGEQYF
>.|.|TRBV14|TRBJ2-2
TGTGCCAGCAGCCAACTCGGTGGGCCCGGGGAGCTGTTTTTT
CASSQLGGPGELFF
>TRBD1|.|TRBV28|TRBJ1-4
TGTGCCAGCAGTTTAGGGGGACAGATTGAAAAACTGTTTTTT
CASSLGGQIEKLFF
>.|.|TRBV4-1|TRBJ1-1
TGCGCCAGCAGCCAAGAAGGGGTATGGACAGAACAGGTCTTT
CASSQEGVWTEQVF
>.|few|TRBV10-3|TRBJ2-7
TGTGCCATCAGTGAGTCTCTAGCGCAGCAGTACTTC
CAISESLAQQYF
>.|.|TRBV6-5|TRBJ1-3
TGTGCCAGCAGCCCAAACAGGGCCTCTGGAAACACCATATATTTT
CASSPNRASGNTIYF
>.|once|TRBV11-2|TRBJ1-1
TGTGCCAGCAGCTTAGTTACAGCGGGCACTGAAGCTTTCTTT
CASSLVTAGTEAFF
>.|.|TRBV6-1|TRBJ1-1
TGTGCCAGCAGTGACCTTGGGGTGGCAGGGGCCACTGAAGCTTTCTTT
CASSDLGVAGATEAFF
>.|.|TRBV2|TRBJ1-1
TGTGCCAGCAGTGCTCGGGCAGGGAGGTCTGAAGCTTTCTTT
CASSARAGRSEAFF
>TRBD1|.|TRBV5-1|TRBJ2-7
TGCGCCAGCAGGACGAATCCGACAGGGCGGTACGAGCAGTACTTC
CASRTNPTGRYEQYF
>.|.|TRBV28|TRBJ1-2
TGTGCCAGCAGTTTATTAGCTAACTATGGCTACACCTTC
CASSLLANYGYTF
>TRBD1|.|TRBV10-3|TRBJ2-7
TGTGCCATCAGTGGGCAGGGGGACTCCTACGAGCAGTACTTC
CAISGQGDSYEQYF
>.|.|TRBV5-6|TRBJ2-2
TGTGCCAGCAGCTTGCACCCCACCTCGGGGGTAGGTCACGGGGAGCTGTTTTTT
CASSLHPTSGVGHGELFF
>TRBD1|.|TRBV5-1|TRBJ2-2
TGCGCCAGCAGCTTGGCATGGGACAGGCGGACCGGGGAGCTGTTTTTT
CASSLAWDRRTGELFF
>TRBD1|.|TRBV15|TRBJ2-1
TGTGCCACCAGTAATGGACAGGCTATCGATGAGCAGTTCTTC
CATSNGQAIDEQFF
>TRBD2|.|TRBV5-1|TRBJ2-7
TGCGCCAGCACATCCCAGCCTAGGGCTAGCGGCTCCTACGAGCAGTACTTC
CASTSQPRASGSYEQYF
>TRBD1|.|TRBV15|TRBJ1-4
TGTGCCACCAGCAGAGTCATTTCGTTCAGGGGGCGCTTAACTAATGAAAAACTGTTTTTT
CATSRVISFRGRLTNEKLFF
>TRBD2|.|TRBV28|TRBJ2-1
TGTGCCAGCAGTAAGGGACTAGCGGGCTACAATGAGCAGTTCTTC
CASSKGLAGYNEQFF
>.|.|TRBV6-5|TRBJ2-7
TGTGCCAGCAGTTACTCGGAGGGGTACGAGCAGTACTTC
CASSYSEGYEQYF
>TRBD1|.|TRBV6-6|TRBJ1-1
TGTGCCAGCAGTCCCAGGGACAGGGGTTCGACTGAAGCTTTCTTT
CASSPRDRGSTEAFF
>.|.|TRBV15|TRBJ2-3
TGTGCCACCAGCAGAGATCTCATGGGGGCCGGGGATACGCAGTATTTT
CATSRDLMGAGDTQYF
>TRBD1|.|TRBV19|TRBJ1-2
TGTGCCAGTAGTCCTTTCGGACAGGGCTATGGCTACACCTTC
CASSPFGQGYGYTF
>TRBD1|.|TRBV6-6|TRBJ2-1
TGTGCCAGCAGCTCTCGGACAGGTTATGGTGAGCAGTTCTTC
CASSSRTGYGEQFF
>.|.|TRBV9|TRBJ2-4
TGTGCCAGCAGCGTAGGGTCCCCGGGCATTCAGTACTTC
CASSVGSPGIQYF
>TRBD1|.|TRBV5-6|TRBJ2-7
TGTGCCAGCAGCTCCTGGCCAGGGGGATGGCGCCCAAGTGGCTACGAGCAGTACTTC
CASSSWPGGWRPSGYEQYF
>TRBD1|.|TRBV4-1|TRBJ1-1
TGCGCCAGCAGCCAGAGGACAGGGAATGTAGGCACTGAAGCTTTCTTT
CASSQRTGNVGTEAFF
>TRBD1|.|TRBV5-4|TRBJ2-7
TGTGCCAGCAGCCCCGACAGGGGGCGGGAGCAGTACTTC
CASSPDRGREQYF
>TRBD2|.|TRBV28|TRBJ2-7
TGTGCCAGCCATACGACCGGGACTAGCTCCTACGAGCAGTACTTC
CASHTTGTSSYEQYF
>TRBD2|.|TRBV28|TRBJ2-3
TGTGCCAGCAGGAAGGGACTAGCGGTGAGCACAGATACGCAGTATTTT
CASRKGLAVSTDTQYF
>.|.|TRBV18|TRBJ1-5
TGTGCCAGCTCACCACAAGACAGAATGGGTCAGCCCCAGCATTTT
CASSPQDRMGQPQHF
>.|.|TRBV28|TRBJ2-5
TGTGCCAGCAGCAAAGAGACCCAGTACTTC
CASSKETQYF
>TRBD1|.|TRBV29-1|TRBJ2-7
TGCAGCGTTGAAGGTGGGCCGGACAGGGATTCCTACGAGCAGTACTTC
CSVEGGPDRDSYEQYF
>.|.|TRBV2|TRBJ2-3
TGTGCCAGCAGTGAACAGGGGCTGAATACGCAGTATTTT
CASSEQGLNTQYF
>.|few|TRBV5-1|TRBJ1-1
TGCGCCAGCAGCTTGGAATGGGGCGAAGCTTTCTTT
CASSLEWGEAFF
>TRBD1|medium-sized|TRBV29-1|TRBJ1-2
TGCAGCGGTGGGACAGGGAGCTTCTATGGCTACACCTTC
CSGGTGSFYGYTF
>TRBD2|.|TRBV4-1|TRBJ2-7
TGCGCCAGCAGCCAAGATCGGCTAGCGGGAGGGGTTTGGTACGAGCAGTACTTC
CASSQDRLAGGVWYEQYF
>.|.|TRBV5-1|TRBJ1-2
TGCGCCAGCAGCTTGGGGCGGGGACGGACAAACTATGGCTACACCTTC
CASSLGRGRTNYGYTF
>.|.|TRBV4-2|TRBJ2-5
TGTGCCAGCAGCCGCGGACAAAACCAAGAGACCCAGTACTTC
CASSRGQNQETQYF
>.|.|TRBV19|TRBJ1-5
TGTGCCAGTAGTCTAGGCCAAGCAATCGATCAGCCCCAGCATTTT
CASSLGQAIDQPQHF
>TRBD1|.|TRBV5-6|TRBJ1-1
TGTGCCAGCAGCTTTCGGGACAGGGGGCTTGGCACTGAAGCTTTCTTT
CASSFRDRGLGTEAFF
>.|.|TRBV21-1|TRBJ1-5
TGTGCCAGCAGCAACGTACCGCGGTTGGACAGGAACAATCAGCCCCAGCATTTT
CASSNVPRLDRNNQPQHF
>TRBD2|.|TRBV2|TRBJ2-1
TGTGCCAGCAGAGATAGCGGGAGGGCCTTCGATGAGCAGTTCTTC
CASRDSGRAFDEQFF
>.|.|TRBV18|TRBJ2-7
TGTGCCAGCTCACTTACAGGGACAACTGCCTACGAGCAGTACTTC
CASSLTGTTAYEQYF
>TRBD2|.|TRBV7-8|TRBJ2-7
TGTGCCAGCAGCTCGACCTTTTTGGGGCGGGGGTACTACGAGCAGTACTTC
CASSSTFLGRGYYEQYF
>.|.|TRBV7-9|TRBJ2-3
TGTGCCAGCAGTGCGGGACGCCTTGGGACAGATACGCAGTATTTT
CASSAGRLGTDTQYF
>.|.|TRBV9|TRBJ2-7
TGTGCCAGCAGCGTAGACGGCCGAGGAGAGCAGTACTTC
CASSVDGRGEQYF
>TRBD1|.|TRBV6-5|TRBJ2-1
TGTGCCAGCAGTTATAGGACAGGGGCCTACAATGAGCAGTTCTTC
CASSYRTGAYNEQFF
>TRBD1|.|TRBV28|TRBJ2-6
TGTGCCAGCAGACGCGGCGGGACAGGGGAGTTTTTTTCTGGGGCCAACGTCCTGACTTTC
CASRRGGTGEFFSGANVLTF
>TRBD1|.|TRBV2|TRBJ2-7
TGTGCCAGCAGTGAGGGACAGGGAACCTACGAGCAGTACTTC
CASSEGQGTYEQYF